The clone carrying this T cell receptor beta chain was counted a few times. Its cognate antigen is unknown. V trimming: 2 bases; J trimming: 3 bases; junction bases outside the gene matches: 7. Per germline, CDR1 GTSNPN and CDR2 SVGIG (reference sequence). The CDR3 has 16 amino acids. The data derive from a study of beta chain features in type 1 diabetes. Findings of the study overall: Moderately but significantly shorter TCRB CDR3s were found in Type 1 diabetes patients in all four CD4+ subsets.

Isolated RNA was reverse transcribed in full, so expressed TCRB transcripts were sequenced. Here immunoSEQ multiplex PCR was the method, and the copy in TCRdb shows in-frame clones only, minus some. The sample carries some 150,000 clones, roughly 9% recorded once. Sequenced: central memory CD4+ T cells from blood. This chain joins TRBV30 and TRBJ1-5, with TRBD1 identical over 10 bases. This clonotype was obtained from a woman aged 25 to 39 with type 1 diabetes. The CDR3 nucleotides are TGTGCCTGGAGTTCCGGGACAGGGGCTAACAATCAGCCCCAGCATTTT. Translated, it gives CAWSSGTGANNQPQHF.